This paragraph reports one TCR beta chain. The method was immunoSEQ multiplex PCR; TCRdb's version includes in-frame clones alone and lacks a portion of them. The sample lists around 450,000 clones; less than 95% were seen once. The data derive from a study of blood T cell repertoires in COVID-19. The germline gives CDR1 SGHNT, CDR2 YYREEE (reference sequence). The V end lost 0 bases, the J end lost 5 bases, and 8 bases lay between the germline ends. The CDR3 has 13 amino acids. This chain connects TRBV5-4 to TRBJ1-1, with a weak D call TRBD1 (5 bases). The TCR sequence derives from a man younger than 35 who had recovered from COVID-19. Sequencing was done on a sample of PBMCs or T cells enriched from blood (not recorded which). The CDR3 region has the DNA TGTGCCAGCAGCTTGGCAGGGCTAACTGAAGCTTTCTTT. This encodes CASSLAGLTEAFF.